Listed below are T cell receptor beta chains from one sample, sequenced in a study of vaccination and CD4 T cells after COVID-19. TCRdb reanalysed the PCR reads using MiXCR and keeps one entry per CDR3 protein. In the table there are some 9,500 distinct CDR3 sequences, about half of which are singletons. No antigen has been identified for these receptors. The sequenced material came from CD4+ T cells from blood, cultured in vitro. The receptors derive from a human donor who had recovered from COVID-19. Each CDR3 is given without its conserved first and last residue. The order of the fields is J gene, V gene, CDR3 protein.

J gene: TRBJ1-1; V gene: TRBV28; CDR3 protein: ASTGGKNTEAF
J gene: TRBJ2-7; V gene: TRBV7-9; CDR3 protein: ASSFQWEQY
J gene: TRBJ1-2; V gene: TRBV6-2/TRBV6-3; CDR3 protein: ASSWALGVDGYT
J gene: TRBJ1-6; V gene: TRBV6-1; CDR3 protein: ASTQTGRNSPLH
J gene: TRBJ1-5; V gene: TRBV19; CDR3 protein: ASSIWRSGNQPQH
J gene: TRBJ1-2; V gene: TRBV30; CDR3 protein: AWTREGPYGYT
J gene: TRBJ1-6; V gene: TRBV11-2; CDR3 protein: ASSGTEYSPLH
J gene: TRBJ1-4; V gene: TRBV20-1; CDR3 protein: SARDQSLTNEKLF
J gene: TRBJ1-2; V gene: TRBV5-4; CDR3 protein: ASSLAGRNYGYT
J gene: TRBJ1-3; V gene: TRBV20-1; CDR3 protein: SASPGTGFGNTIY
J gene: TRBJ1-1; V gene: TRBV3-1; CDR3 protein: ASSLSTPSTEAF
J gene: TRBJ2-7; V gene: TRBV7-8; CDR3 protein: ASSPVTSGEQY
J gene: TRBJ2-1; V gene: TRBV6-1; CDR3 protein: ATENLAGGIEQF
J gene: TRBJ2-2; V gene: TRBV7-6; CDR3 protein: ASSLGQGLGELF
J gene: TRBJ2-6; V gene: TRBV7-8; CDR3 protein: ASSARDRTLSGANVLT
J gene: TRBJ2-7; V gene: TRBV6-4; CDR3 protein: ASSEYKAFYEQY
J gene: TRBJ2-7; V gene: TRBV6-1; CDR3 protein: ASMAAGWEQY
J gene: TRBJ1-5; V gene: TRBV12-3/TRBV12-4; CDR3 protein: ASSFRLAVPRSQH
J gene: TRBJ1-2; V gene: TRBV2; CDR3 protein: ARWESQGAYGYT
J gene: TRBJ1-1; V gene: TRBV5-1; CDR3 protein: ASSFEGMNTEAF
J gene: TRBJ1-1; V gene: TRBV11-2; CDR3 protein: ASSLGRWLGRGQTTEAF
J gene: TRBJ1-1; V gene: TRBV18; CDR3 protein: ASSLSLQTEAF
J gene: TRBJ1-6; V gene: TRBV11-3; CDR3 protein: ASSLLAENNSPLH
J gene: TRBJ1-2; V gene: TRBV25-1; CDR3 protein: ASSEAPGQGPYGYT